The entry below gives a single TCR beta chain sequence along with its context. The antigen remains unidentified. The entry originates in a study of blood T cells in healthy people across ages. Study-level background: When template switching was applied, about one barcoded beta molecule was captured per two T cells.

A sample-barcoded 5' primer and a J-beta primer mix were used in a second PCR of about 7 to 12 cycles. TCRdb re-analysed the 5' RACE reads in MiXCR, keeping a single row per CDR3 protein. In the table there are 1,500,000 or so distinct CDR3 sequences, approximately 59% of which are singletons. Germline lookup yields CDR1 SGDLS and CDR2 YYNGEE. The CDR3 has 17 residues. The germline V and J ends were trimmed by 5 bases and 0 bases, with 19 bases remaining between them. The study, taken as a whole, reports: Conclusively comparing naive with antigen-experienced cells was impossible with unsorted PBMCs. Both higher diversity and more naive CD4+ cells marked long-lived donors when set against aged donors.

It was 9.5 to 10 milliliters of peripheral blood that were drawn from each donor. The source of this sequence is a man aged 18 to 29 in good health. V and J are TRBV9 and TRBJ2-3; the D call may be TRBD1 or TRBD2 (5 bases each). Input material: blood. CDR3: CASREGIGTASTDTQYF. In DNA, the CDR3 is TGTGCCAGCAGAGAGGGGATCGGGACGGCGAGCACAGATACGCAGTATTTT.